Given below is one TCR beta chain in context. Its specificity is unknown. J lost 2 bases, V lost 5 bases, and 5 bases had no gene match. The V gene's germline CDR1 is SEHNR and CDR2 FQNEAQ (reference sequence). The CDR3 covers 15 residues. The source of the sample is a study of somatic mutations in cytotoxic T cells in rheumatoid arthritis. General study results and limits: Unlike healthy controls, rheumatoid arthritis patients had CD8+ clonality that increased with age. With some 62 patients examined, roughly eight had a largest CD8+ clone exceeding 20% of CD8+ cells.

Profiled with immunoSEQ multiplex PCR; TCRdb holds only in-frame clones, not every one. Of roughly 16,000 clones in the sample, around 82% were seen once. The clonotype was recovered from a woman between 50 and 59 years old with rheumatoid arthritis. The chain is built from TRBV7-9 and TRBJ2-2; 7 nucleotides align to TRBD2. The sequenced sample was CD8+ T cells sorted from blood. The CDR3 DNA follows: TGTGCCAGCAGCACCGGGAGGTCAAACACCGGGGAGCTGTTTTTT. It translates to CASSTGRSNTGELFF.